These 2 T cell receptor beta chains were all obtained from the same sample, sequenced in a study of cytotoxic CD8 clonotypes in ibrutinib-treated CLL. Sequencing was performed with immunoSEQ multiplex PCR; in TCRdb, only in-frame clones are kept and a portion is missing. The sample shows about 120,000 clones, 70% to 90% of them seen only once. The source was PBMCs, collected after 24 months of ibrutinib treatment. These receptors originate from a human donor with chronic lymphocytic leukemia.

CDR3 sequence reads: CASSTRRTGMTEAFF. CDR3 coding DNA: TGTGCCAGTAGTACCCGTCGGACAGGGATGACTGAAGCTTTCTTT. The chain is built from TRBV19 and TRBJ1-1, with 8 bases identical to TRBD1. Germline V gives CDR1 LNHDA, CDR2 SQIVND (reference sequence). V shed 4 bases, J shed 5 bases, and the junction held 9 bases outside the gene matches. The CDR3 has 15 residues.

This chain connects TRBV5-1 to TRBJ1-1; 9 bases line up with TRBD1. The CDR3 totals 16 residues. The V gene's germline CDR1 is SGHRS and CDR2 YFSETQ. The V gene end was trimmed by 2 bases and the J gene end by 1 base; junction bases not matched to a gene: 6. DNA for the CDR3: TGCGCCAGCAGCTTCCCACAGGGGGCAAGGAACACTGAAGCTTTCTTT. Its protein product is CASSFPQGARNTEAFF.